The 14 T cell receptor beta chains below come from one sample, sequenced in a study of identical twins. One entry per CDR3 protein results from TCRdb running MiXCR on the 5' RACE reads. Here the sample spans nearly 650,000 distinct CDR3 sequences, 7% to 7.5% being singletons. These same records also appear under a second study, on yellow fever vaccine responses in identical twins.

The material sequenced was PBMCs. All receptors come from a woman between 18 and 30 years old in good health.

V gene TRBV20-1 combines with J gene TRBJ2-5; D possibly corresponds to TRBD2 (6 bases). This CDR3 is 13 amino acids long. Between the trimmed V and J ends, which lost 7 bases and 5 bases, there was a span of 17 bases. The germline V gene encodes CDR1 DFQATT and CDR2 SNEGSKA (reference sequence). The CDR3 protein is CSECGAIWETQYF. CDR3 coding DNA: TGCAGTGAGTGCGGGGCCATCTGGGAGACCCAGTACTTC.

The rearrangement joins TRBV9 to TRBJ2-2; perhaps TRBD1 as D (5 bases). This CDR3 contains 14 residues. V was shortened by 0 bases and J by 9 bases, with 12 bases between the two germline ends. Per germline, CDR1 SGDLS and CDR2 YYNGEE. CDR3 DNA sequence: TGTGCCAGCAGCGTAGTGGAGTGGGGCCGGGAGCTGTTTTTT. Translation: CASSVVEWGRELFF.

This clonotype has a handful of counts. This chain connects TRBV5-1 to TRBJ2-5, with 8 bases fitting TRBD2. CDR1 is SGHRS and CDR2 is YFSETQ in the germline V gene. After removal of 5 bases from V and 2 bases from J, the junction contained 14 bases not matched to a gene. The CDR3 spans 17 residues. The CDR3 DNA is TGCGCCAGCAGTCGTATTAGCGGGACTCCAGCACAAGAGACCCAGTACTTC. The encoded protein is CASSRISGTPAQETQYF.

This clonotype occurred a few times. The V and J genes are TRBV5-1 and TRBJ2-4, with 11 positions matching TRBD2. With V trimmed by 0 bases and J by 6 bases, 2 bases remained unmatched. This CDR3 region has 15 residues. CDR1 SGHRS and CDR2 YFSETQ come from the germline V gene. CDR3 amino acids: CASSLGLAGRNIQYF. CDR3 DNA sequence: TGCGCCAGCAGCTTGGGACTAGCGGGAAGAAACATTCAGTACTTC.

This clonotype was observed a handful of times. The chain uses TRBV29-1 and TRBJ2-1; 10 bases are shared with TRBD2. Germline trimming cut 4 bases from V and 10 bases from J; bases unmatched to any gene: 4. The CDR3 has 12 residues. In germline, CDR1 is SQVTM, CDR2 ANQGSEA. DNA of the CDR3: TGCAGCGTTGTACCGGGACTAGCGGAGCAGTTCTTC. Amino acid sequence: CSVVPGLAEQFF.

CDR3 in amino acids: CASSTSSGGPYNEQFF. CDR3 DNA: TGTGCCAGCAGCACTTCTAGCGGGGGCCCCTACAATGAGCAGTTCTTC. V usage is TRBV7-9 and J usage is TRBJ2-1, with 10 bases that match TRBD2. J was trimmed by 2 bases and V by 5 bases; bases with no gene match: 6. CDR3 length: 16 amino acids. Germline V gene sequence: CDR1 SEHNR, CDR2 FQNEAQ (reference sequence).

J is TRBJ2-3 and V is TRBV3-1; D is unresolved. This CDR3 has 13 residues. V lost 1 base and J 4 bases, leaving 6 bases between the germline ends. The germline V gene encodes CDR1 LGHDT and CDR2 YNNKEL (reference sequence). The CDR3 here is CASSQVKADTQYF. CDR3 DNA: TGTGCCAGCAGCCAAGTGAAGGCAGATACGCAGTATTTT.

This clonotype was seen repeatedly, ten times or more. The V gene is TRBV10-3, the J gene TRBJ2-5, with 9 nucleotides matching TRBD1. CDR3 length equals 14 residues. The germline gives CDR1 ENHRY, CDR2 SYGVKD. J gave up 5 bases and V 4 bases, and 5 bases lay outside the gene matches. CDR3 residues: CAISGDREDETQYF. DNA for the CDR3: TGTGCCATCAGTGGGGACAGGGAGGATGAGACCCAGTACTTC.

This clonotype was counted many times. This sequence joins TRBV7-9 and TRBJ1-2; D perhaps matches TRBD1 (6 bases). V gave up 5 bases and J gave up 4 bases, with 17 bases separating them. Germline V CDR1 and CDR2: SEHNR, FQNEAQ (reference sequence). The CDR3 consists of 15 residues. The CDR3 loop reads CASSPQGPSGYGYTF. The CDR3 DNA follows: TGTGCCAGCAGCCCCCAGGGGCCTTCAGGCTATGGCTACACCTTC.

This clonotype appeared many times. V usage is TRBV12-3 or TRBV12-4 and J usage is TRBJ1-1; no firm D call. CDR3 size: 12 residues. The V end lost 8 bases, the J end lost 7 bases, and 14 bases lay between the germline ends. Here the CDR3 DNA reads TGTGCCAGCCTGTACGGGGTCGGTGAAGCTTTCTTT. Protein: CASLYGVGEAFF.

The rearrangement joins TRBV7-2 to TRBJ2-2; D might be TRBD1 (5 bases). The CDR3 extends over 15 amino acids. CDR1 is SGHTA, CDR2 FQGNSA, per germline. The V end was cut by 6 bases, the J end by 0 bases, with 11 bases between. CDR3 sequence (DNA): TGTGCCAGCAGAAAATCGACAGCGAACACCGGGGAGCTGTTTTTT. This encodes CASRKSTANTGELFF.

This clonotype was counted only a few times. The chain carries TRBV11-3 and TRBJ2-5; D is possibly TRBD2 (7 bases). The germline V and J ends were trimmed by 4 bases and 3 bases, with 18 bases remaining between them. The CDR3 spans 16 residues. Germline V gene data show CDR1 as SGHNT and CDR2 as YENEEA. The CDR3 coding sequence is TGTGCCAGCAGCTCCCTCCGGCAGGGGAGGGAAGAGACCCAGTACTTC. It yields the protein CASSSLRQGREETQYF.

This clonotype was detected many times. The chain carries TRBV20-1 and TRBJ2-7, with a possible D match to TRBD2 (6 bases). CDR3 length equals 14 residues. Per germline, CDR1 DFQATT and CDR2 SNEGSKA (reference sequence). The V end was cut by 2 bases, the J end by 0 bases, with 11 bases between. The CDR3 nucleotides are TGCAGTGCTAGACGGGAGACCAGCTCCTACGAGCAGTACGTC. Encoded protein: CSARRETSSYEQYV.

A remark on this clonotype: At one boundary the junction diverges from the germline segment, which might be a read error. This chain uses TRBV13 with TRBJ2-2; D unclear. The CDR3 spans 14 residues. CDR1 is PRHDT, CDR2 FYEKMQ, per germline (reference sequence). CDR3 in DNA: TGTGCCATCAGCTCTAGGCTGGGCGGAGGGGAGCTGTTTTTT. Amino acids: CAISSRLGGGELFF. The complete variable domain, with remaining parts taken from reference TRBV13 and TRBJ2-2, reads AAGVIQSPRHLIKEKRETATLKCYPIPRHDTVYWYQQGPGQDPQFLISFYEKMQSDKGSIPDRFSAQQFSDYHSELNMSSLELGDSALYFCAISSRLGGGELFFGEGSRLTVL.